These T cell receptor beta chains were read from a single sample in a study of Graves' ophthalmopathy and Graves' hyperthyroidism. TCRdb used MiXCR to reprocess the multiplex PCR reads, holding one entry per CDR3 protein. Of 500,000 to 700,000 distinct CDR3 sequences listed, about 20% were seen once; the top ten hold more than 5.5%. Sequencing used peripheral blood. The receptor source for this set is a woman aged 18-29 years with stable Graves' hyperthyroidism. Some clones in this sample may be carry-over from other donors' samples. The CDR3 runs from the conserved cysteine through the conserved F or W. The D gene is left open where the match is weak. Expanded clones get a size class; other rows say once, few or many, or leave the size out.

clone_size j_call v_call d_call cdr3_aa cdr3_nt
many TRBJ2-2 TRBV6-4 NA CASSEDYTGELFF TGTGCCAGCAGTGAGGACTACACCGGGGAGCTGTTTTTT
few TRBJ2-7 TRBV5-1 NA CASSLITGPYEQYF TGCGCCAGCAGCTTGATCACAGGCCCCTACGAGCAGTACTTC
few TRBJ2-7 TRBV5-5 NA CASSLSGSLGYEQYF TGTGCCAGCAGCTTGTCAGGGTCTTTGGGGTACGAGCAGTACTTC
many TRBJ2-7 TRBV4-1 TRBD1 CASSQGYRGDYEQYF TGCGCCAGCAGCCAAGGTTACAGGGGTGACTACGAGCAGTACTTC
many TRBJ1-1 TRBV29-1 TRBD1 CSVGTGGGVSEAFF TGCAGCGTTGGGACAGGGGGAGGGGTTAGTGAAGCTTTCTTT
few TRBJ2-2 TRBV13 NA CASSLGGHPNTGELFF TGTGCCAGCAGCTTAGGGGGACACCCGAACACCGGGGAGCTGTTTTTT
NA TRBJ1-1 TRBV2 NA CARGGGGTEAFF TGTGCCCGCGGCGGGGGAGGCACTGAAGCTTTCTTT
many TRBJ1-5 TRBV11-2 NA CASSLDREAPQHF TGTGCCAGCAGCTTAGATCGGGAAGCCCCCCAGCATTTT
many TRBJ2-5 TRBV29-1 NA CSVERDRETQYF TGCAGCGTTGAAAGGGACCGGGAGACCCAGTACTTC
NA TRBJ2-7 TRBV10-2 NA CATAAGASYEQYF TGCGCCACGGCCGCGGGGGCTTCCTACGAGCAGTACTTC
NA TRBJ1-1 TRBV11-2 NA CASSSIKGGTEAFF TGTGCCAGCAGCTCTATCAAGGGTGGAACTGAAGCTTTCTTT
few TRBJ1-1 TRBV6-2/TRBV6-3 NA CASGPRSAGEAFF TGTGCCAGCGGTCCCCGGTCCGCAGGTGAAGCTTTCTTT
many TRBJ1-5 TRBV7-2 NA CASSLGRRVNQPQHF TGTGCCAGCAGCTTAGGTCGCAGGGTAAATCAGCCCCAGCATTTT
NA TRBJ2-7 TRBV7-6 NA CASSLGLRYEQYF TGTGCCAGCAGCTTAGGACTTCGCTACGAGCAGTACTTC
many TRBJ2-7 TRBV4-1 NA CASSQERGGGYEQYF TGCGCCAGCAGCCAAGAAAGGGGTGGGGGCTACGAGCAGTACTTC
many TRBJ1-2 TRBV29-1 NA CSVDLADYGYTF TGCAGCGTTGACTTGGCGGACTATGGCTACACCTTC
many TRBJ2-7 TRBV20-1 TRBD2 CSATLLVGGGLSSEKQYF TGCAGTGCTACCCTACTCGTGGGCGGGGGACTATCGTCTGAGAAGCAGTACTTC
NA TRBJ1-1 TRBV7-8 TRBD1 CASSTRQGQDTEAFF TGTGCCAGCAGCACCAGACAGGGCCAAGACACTGAAGCTTTCTTT
NA TRBJ1-2 TRBV7-2 NA CASSRRAMINYGYTF TGTGCCAGCAGCAGACGGGCTATGATTAACTATGGCTACACCTTC
many TRBJ2-5 TRBV5-1 TRBD1 CASSLGTGTEQETQYF TGCGCCAGCAGCTTGGGCACCGGGACAGAACAAGAGACCCAGTACTTC
many TRBJ1-1 TRBV27 NA CASRIGSNTEAFF TGTGCCAGCAGGATAGGGTCGAACACTGAAGCTTTCTTT
many TRBJ2-4 TRBV2 TRBD2 CASRREAKNIQYF TGTGCCAGCAGGCGGGAGGCCAAAAACATTCAGTACTTC
many TRBJ1-1 TRBV12-3/TRBV12-4 NA CASSLGSWETTEAFF TGTGCCAGCAGTTTGGGGTCGTGGGAGACCACTGAAGCTTTCTTT
many TRBJ1-5 TRBV9 NA CASSVGGAGQPQHF TGTGCCAGCAGCGTAGGAGGGGCCGGTCAGCCCCAGCATTTT
many TRBJ1-1 TRBV7-3 NA CASSSSGGKAFF TGTGCCAGCAGCTCCTCAGGAGGTAAAGCTTTCTTT
many TRBJ2-2 TRBV2 TRBD1 CASRDRGIGGELFF TGTGCCAGTCGGGACAGGGGTATTGGCGGGGAGCTGTTTTTT
many TRBJ1-1 TRBV10-3 NA CAISASGGATEAFF TGTGCCATCAGTGCCAGTGGAGGGGCCACTGAAGCTTTCTTT
few TRBJ1-1 TRBV19 NA CATFGRPLGTEAFF TGTGCCACATTTGGACGACCTCTTGGGACTGAAGCTTTCTTT
few TRBJ1-5 TRBV24-1 NA CATSDNPYEPQHF TGTGCCACCAGTGACAACCCATATGAGCCCCAGCATTTT
many TRBJ1-1 TRBV12-3/TRBV12-4 TRBD1 CASSRGQFEAFF TGTGCCAGCAGCCGGGGACAGTTTGAAGCTTTCTTT
many TRBJ2-2 TRBV11-3 NA CASSSGIGGELFF TGTGCCAGCAGCAGCGGAATTGGCGGGGAGCTGTTTTTT
NA TRBJ2-5 TRBV6-2/TRBV6-3 TRBD2 CASSPRGGGVEKTQYF TGTGCCAGCAGCCCCCGGGGCGGGGGGGTGGAGAAGACCCAGTACTTC
few TRBJ2-5 TRBV18 NA CASSPPADQETQYF TGTGCCAGCTCACCACCGGCAGACCAAGAGACCCAGTACTTC